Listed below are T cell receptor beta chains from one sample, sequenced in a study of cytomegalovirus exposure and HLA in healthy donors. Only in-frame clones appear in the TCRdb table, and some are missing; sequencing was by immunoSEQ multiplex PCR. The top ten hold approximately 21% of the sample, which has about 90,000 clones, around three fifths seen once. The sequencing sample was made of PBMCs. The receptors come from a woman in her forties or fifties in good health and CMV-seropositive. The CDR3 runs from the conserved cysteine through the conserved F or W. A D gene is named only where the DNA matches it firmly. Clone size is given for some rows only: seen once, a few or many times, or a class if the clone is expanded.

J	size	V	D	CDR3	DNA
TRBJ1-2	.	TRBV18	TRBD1	CASSISGQGAEGYTF	TGTGCCAGCTCAATCTCGGGACAGGGGGCGGAAGGCTACACCTTC
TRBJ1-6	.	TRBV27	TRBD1	CASSLSTGGGNSPLHF	TGTGCCAGCAGTTTAAGTACAGGGGGGGGTAATTCACCCCTCCACTTT
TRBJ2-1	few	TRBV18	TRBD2	CASTTSATYNEQFF	TGTGCCAGCACAACTAGCGCCACTTACAATGAGCAGTTCTTC
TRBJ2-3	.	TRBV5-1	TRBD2	CASSLSAGGGRDTQYF	TGCGCCAGCAGCTTGTCGGCGGGGGGGGGAAGGGATACGCAGTATTTT
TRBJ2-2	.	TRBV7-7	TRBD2	CASSPERGGELFF	TGTGCCAGCAGCCCCGAGCGGGGGGGGGAGCTGTTTTTT
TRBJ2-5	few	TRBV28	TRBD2	CASSYSSGGVAQETQYF	TGTGCCAGCAGCTACTCTAGCGGGGGTGTGGCCCAAGAGACCCAGTACTTC
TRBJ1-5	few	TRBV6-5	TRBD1	CASSRDSGFSPQHF	TGTGCCAGCAGCAGGGACAGTGGCTTTTCGCCCCAGCATTTT
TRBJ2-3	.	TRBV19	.	CASSVNRIDTQYF	TGTGCCAGTAGTGTAAACAGGATAGATACGCAGTATTTT
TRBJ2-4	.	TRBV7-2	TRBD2	CASSTGTSGLNIQYF	TGTGCCAGCAGCACCGGGACTAGCGGACTTAACATTCAGTACTTC
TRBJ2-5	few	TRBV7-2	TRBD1	CASSLGGQGRETQYF	TGTGCCAGCAGCTTAGGGGGACAGGGGCGGGAGACCCAGTACTTC
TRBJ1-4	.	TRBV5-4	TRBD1	CASSRDRDYEKLFF	TGTGCCAGCAGCCGGGACAGGGATTATGAAAAACTGTTTTTT
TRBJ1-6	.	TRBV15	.	CATSRGSGGRTNSPLHF	TGTGCCACCAGCAGGGGATCCGGAGGCAGAACTAATTCACCCCTCCACTTT
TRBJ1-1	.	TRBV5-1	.	CASSLAGEGITEAFF	TGCGCCAGCAGCTTGGCAGGGGAAGGTATCACTGAAGCTTTCTTT
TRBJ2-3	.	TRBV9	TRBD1	CASSARTGGTTDTQYF	TGTGCCAGCAGCGCTAGGACAGGGGGCACTACAGATACGCAGTATTTT
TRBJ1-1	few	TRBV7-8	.	CASSLMEGTEAFF	TGTGCCAGCAGCTTAATGGAGGGGACTGAAGCTTTCTTT
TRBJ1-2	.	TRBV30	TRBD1	CAWSRDRDRSYGYTF	TGTGCCTGGAGTCGAGACAGGGATAGATCCTATGGCTACACCTTC
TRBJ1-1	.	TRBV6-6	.	CASSYTQGNTEAFF	TGTGCCAGCAGTTATACCCAGGGCAACACTGAAGCTTTCTTT
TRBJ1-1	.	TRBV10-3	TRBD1	CAISDDRAGTEAFF	TGTGCCATCAGTGACGACAGGGCGGGTACTGAAGCTTTCTTT
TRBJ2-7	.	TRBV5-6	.	CASSPGTGQYEQYF	TGTGCCAGCAGCCCCGGGACTGGACAATACGAGCAGTACTTC
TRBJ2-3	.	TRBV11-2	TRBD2	CASSPGRAGGLRDTQYF	TGTGCCAGCAGCCCCGGTAGGGCGGGGGGGCTTAGAGATACGCAGTATTTT
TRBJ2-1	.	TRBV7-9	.	CASSLAGQVLNEQFF	TGTGCCAGCAGCTTAGCGGGGCAGGTACTCAATGAGCAGTTCTTC
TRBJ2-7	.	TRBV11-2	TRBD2	CASSPVQRGKGSSYEQYF	TGTGCCAGCAGCCCAGTACAGCGGGGGAAAGGAAGCTCCTACGAGCAGTACTTC
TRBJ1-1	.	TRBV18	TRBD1	CASAWDRVTEAFF	TGTGCCAGCGCCTGGGACAGGGTGACTGAAGCTTTCTTT
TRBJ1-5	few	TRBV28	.	CASALAVDSNQPQHF	TGTGCCAGCGCCTTGGCAGTCGATAGCAATCAGCCCCAGCATTTT
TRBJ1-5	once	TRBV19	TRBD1	CASSVTGFGNQPQHF	TGTGCCAGTAGCGTGACAGGGTTTGGCAATCAGCCCCAGCATTTT
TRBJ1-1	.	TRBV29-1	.	CSVTTGRAFF	TGCAGCGTTACTACAGGGAGAGCTTTCTTT
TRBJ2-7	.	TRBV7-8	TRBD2	CASSLARTTSAEQYF	TGTGCCAGCAGCTTAGCCCGGACGACTAGCGCCGAGCAGTACTTC
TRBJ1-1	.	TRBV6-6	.	CASSYGGEAFF	TGTGCCAGCAGTTACGGGGGGGAAGCTTTCTTT
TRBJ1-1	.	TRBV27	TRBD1	CASRDRGRAFF	TGTGCCAGTAGGGACAGGGGGAGAGCTTTCTTT
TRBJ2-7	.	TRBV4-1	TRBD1	CASSQSRDRTTYEQYF	TGCGCCAGCAGCCAGTCCCGGGACAGAACGACCTACGAGCAGTACTTC
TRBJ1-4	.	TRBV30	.	CAGAEQEGLVEKLFF	TGTGCCGGAGCGGAGCAGGAGGGGCTTGTTGAAAAACTGTTTTTT
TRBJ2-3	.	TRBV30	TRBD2	CAWRELQTSGGPLDTQYF	TGTGCCTGGAGGGAACTCCAGACTAGCGGGGGGCCTCTGGATACGCAGTATTTT
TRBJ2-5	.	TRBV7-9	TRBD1	CASSLGGSGGETQYF	TGTGCCAGCAGCTTAGGGGGGTCAGGGGGCGAGACCCAGTACTTC
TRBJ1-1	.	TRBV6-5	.	CASSTAGFAEAFF	TGTGCCAGCAGTACCGCAGGGTTCGCTGAAGCTTTCTTT
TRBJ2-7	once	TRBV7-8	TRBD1	CASSLGSPKGQVFYEQYF	TGTGCCAGCAGCTTAGGGTCTCCCAAGGGACAGGTTTTTTACGAGCAGTACTTC
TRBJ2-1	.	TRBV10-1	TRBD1	CASRPGTGNDEQFF	TGCGCCAGCAGACCCGGGACAGGGAACGATGAGCAGTTCTTC
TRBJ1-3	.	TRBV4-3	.	CASSQDQVRASGNTIYF	TGCGCCAGCAGCCAAGATCAGGTCAGGGCCTCTGGAAACACCATATATTTT
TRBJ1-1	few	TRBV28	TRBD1	CASSLQGTTEAFF	TGTGCCAGCAGCCTACAGGGGACCACTGAAGCTTTCTTT
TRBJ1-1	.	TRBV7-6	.	CASSLGEGDRAFF	TGTGCCAGCAGCTTAGGGGAGGGTGACCGGGCTTTCTTT
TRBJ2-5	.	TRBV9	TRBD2	CASSWGGDGQETQYF	TGTGCCAGCAGCTGGGGAGGGGACGGCCAAGAGACCCAGTACTTC
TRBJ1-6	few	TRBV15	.	CATSSDFSPLHF	TGTGCCACCAGCAGCGACTTCTCACCCCTCCACTTT
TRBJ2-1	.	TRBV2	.	CASSQGQYNEQFF	TGTGCCAGCAGTCAGGGACAATACAATGAGCAGTTCTTC
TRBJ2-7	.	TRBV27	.	CASNPAGTEIYEQYF	TGTGCCAGCAATCCAGCCGGTACAGAAATCTACGAGCAGTACTTC
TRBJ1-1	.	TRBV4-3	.	CASSRQTGTEAFF	TGCGCCAGCAGCCGCCAGACAGGAACTGAAGCTTTCTTT
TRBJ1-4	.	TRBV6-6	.	CASRRDTNEKLFF	TGTGCCAGCAGACGCGATACTAATGAAAAACTGTTTTTT
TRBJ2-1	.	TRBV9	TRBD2	CASSDTSGNYNEQFF	TGTGCCAGCAGCGACACTAGCGGAAACTACAATGAGCAGTTCTTC
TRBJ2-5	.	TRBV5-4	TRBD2	CASSLGERGIQETQYF	TGTGCCAGCAGCCTTGGCGAGCGGGGAATCCAAGAGACCCAGTACTTC
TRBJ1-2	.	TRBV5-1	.	CASSLSTGLGYGYTF	TGCGCCAGCAGCTTGTCAACAGGGCTAGGCTATGGCTACACCTTC
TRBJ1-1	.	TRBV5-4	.	CASSPTPMNTEAFF	TGTGCCAGCAGCCCGACACCTATGAACACTGAAGCTTTCTTT